The 21 T cell receptor beta chains below all came from one sample that was sequenced in a study of vaccination effects on CD4 cells after COVID-19 (dated by TCRdb to the early 2020s). The library was generated by the immunoSEQ multiplex PCR assay. In its TCRdb copy, this immuneACCESS table keeps in-frame sequences only and misses some clones. Where compared with another copy, unresolved V genes explain less than half of these, and the others have no known cause. Counted in this sample were around 28,000 clones; 65% to 85% of them appeared once. The leading ten clones occupy 15% to 20% of the sample. Their antigens remain unidentified. In the ViraFEST assay, PBMC were stimulated with viral peptide pools, and TCR sequencing was then used to find antigen-specific CD4+ T cell clonotypes based on their expansion. After about 10 days of culture, CD4+ T cells were isolated with the EasySep CD4+ T cell isolation kit. PCR-confirmed SARS-CoV-2 infection had occurred in convalescent patients between March and December 2020, before the Alpha, Beta and Delta variants emerged in the United States.

The starting material was CD4+ T cells from PBMCs cultured with HCoV-NL63 spike peptides, obtained before COVID-19 vaccination. The sample's cell subset or site label is to be understood as: HCoV-NL63 spike overlapping peptide pool stimulation. The source of these receptors is a human donor who had a prior SARS-CoV-2 infection.

This clone was counted once. This rearrangement joins TRBV20-1 to TRBJ2-5; D could derive from TRBD1 or TRBD2 (6 bases each). The CDR3 covers 15 residues. V was cut by 3 bases and J by 4 bases, with 18 bases left in between. CDR1 and CDR2 from the germline V gene are DFQATT and SNEGSKA (reference sequence). Here the CDR3 DNA reads TGCAGTGCTAGTTGGGTTCCGGGGGCTTCAGAGACCCAGTACTTC. Translating it yields CSASWVPGASETQYF.

This clone came up a few times. This rearrangement joins TRBV6-5 to TRBJ1-2; D is uncertain. Looked up from germline, CDR1 is MNHEY and CDR2 is SVGAGI. V was clipped by 0 bases and J by 8 bases, with 13 bases between them. The CDR3 has 14 residues. DNA for the CDR3: TGTGCCAGCAGTTACTCCAAGGGTTTGAGCGGCTACACCTTC. Encoded protein: CASSYSKGLSGYTF.

This chain connects TRBV7-2 to TRBJ1-2; the match to TRBD1 covers 8 bases. V was pared by 5 bases and J by 3 bases, with 8 bases of the junction left unmatched. The CDR3 is made up of 15 amino acids. The germline V gene encodes CDR1 SGHTA and CDR2 FQGNSA. The CDR3 here is CASSVRRQGYYGYTF. The CDR3 DNA sequence: TGTGCCAGCAGCGTACGCCGACAGGGGTACTATGGCTACACCTTC.

In its sample, this clone was seen a few times. The chain recombines TRBV9 with TRBJ1-1, with 9 bases lining up with TRBD1. V shed 0 bases and J 5 bases; nucleotides not matched to a gene: 5. CDR1 and CDR2 (germline): SGDLS, YYNGEE. This CDR3 has 15 amino acids. In nucleotides, the CDR3 is TGTGCCAGCAGCGTAGCGGGACAGGGAGAGACTGAAGCTTTCTTT. Residues: CASSVAGQGETEAFF.

This chain joins TRBV5-5 and TRBJ1-5; D gene uncertain. CDR1 and CDR2 from the germline V gene are SGHKS and YYEKEE (reference sequence). V shed 0 bases and J shed 6 bases, with 7 bases lying between them. The CDR3 sequence is 13 residues long. The CDR3, as DNA: TGTGCCAGCAGCTTGGGGCGGTTTCAGCCCCAGCATTTT. Translation gives CASSLGRFQPQHF.

The V call is TRBV2, the J call TRBJ2-1; the D gene is possibly TRBD1 (6 bases). CDR3 length: 14 amino acids. V lost 5 bases and J lost 3, with 11 bases in between. Germline V gene lookup returns CDR1 SNHLY and CDR2 FYNNEI. This CDR3 is CASSKTGYYNEQFF. The CDR3 DNA sequence: TGTGCCAGCAGTAAAACAGGGTACTACAATGAGCAGTTCTTC.

The V and J genes are TRBV4-3 and TRBJ2-3; a possible D gene is TRBD2 (5 bases). The ends were cut back, 0 bases at V and 4 bases at J, with 20 bases in the middle. The CDR3 has 18 amino acids. CDR1 is LGHNA and CDR2 is YSLEER in the germline V gene. As DNA, the CDR3 is TGCGCCAGCAGCCAAGATCCCCCTAATTCGGTCGGGGCAGATACGCAGTATTTT. This encodes CASSQDPPNSVGADTQYF.

The chain joins TRBV3-1 (or the pseudogene TRBV3-2) to TRBJ2-7; the match to TRBD2 covers 7 bases. The germline V gene encodes CDR1 LGHDT and CDR2 YNNKEL (reference sequence). The CDR3 sequence is 13 residues long. V lost 3 bases and J lost 6; bases outside the gene matches: 5. This chain's CDR3 is CASSQRGSAEQYF. The CDR3 DNA reads TGTGCCAGCAGCCAGCGGGGGTCGGCCGAGCAGTACTTC.

The chain links TRBV5-5 to TRBJ2-7; possibly TRBD2 for D (5 bases). The CDR3 is 14 residues long. The ends were cut back, 3 bases at V and 3 bases at J, with 13 bases in the middle. The V gene's germline CDR1 is SGHKS and CDR2 YYEKEE (reference sequence). The CDR3: CASSSDYTLYEQYF. CDR3 DNA sequence: TGTGCCAGCAGCTCAGACTATACGCTCTACGAGCAGTACTTC.

This clone has just one count. This chain connects TRBV5-1 to TRBJ2-7, with 9 bases identical to TRBD2. Unmatched junction bases numbered 10, after V lost 0 bases and J lost 3 bases. The V gene's germline CDR1 is SGHRS and CDR2 YFSETQ. The CDR3 runs to 17 residues. CDR3 loop: CASSLVRDAGGSYEQYF. The CDR3 DNA reads as TGCGCCAGCAGCTTGGTTAGGGACGCGGGGGGGAGCTACGAGCAGTACTTC.

This chain uses TRBV6-6 with TRBJ1-6, with D possibly TRBD1 on 6 matching bases. The CDR3 runs to 15 residues. Germline V gene lookup returns CDR1 MNHNY and CDR2 SVGAGI (reference sequence). V gave up 2 bases and J gave up 8 bases, with 13 bases separating them. In nucleotides, the CDR3 is TGTGCCAGCAGTTACGTTGGGGGGCGCGATTCACCCCTCCACTTT. Its protein product is CASSYVGGRDSPLHF.

The J gene is TRBJ2-1, the V gene TRBV14; 12 nucleotides match TRBD2. From germline, CDR1 is SGHDN and CDR2 FVKESK. V lost 5 bases and J lost 5; bases outside the gene matches: 13. This CDR3 comprises 18 residues. Here the CDR3 reads CASSSIASGGAWNNEQFF. CDR3 nucleotides: TGTGCCAGCAGCTCAATTGCTAGCGGGGGGGCGTGGAACAATGAGCAGTTCTTC.

The V gene is TRBV5-4, the J gene TRBJ2-2; 8 nucleotides agree with TRBD2. There are 15 residues in the CDR3. V gave up 5 bases and J gave up 0 bases; unmatched junction bases: 3. The germline CDR1 and CDR2 sequences are SGHNT and YYREEE (reference sequence). CDR3 sequence: CASRNGGANTGELFF. The DNA of the CDR3 is TGTGCCAGCAGGAACGGGGGGGCGAACACCGGGGAGCTGTTTTTT.

The rearrangement links TRBV6-5 to TRBJ1-2; perhaps TRBD1 as D (5 bases). V was shortened by 4 bases and J by 1 base, with 7 bases between the two germline ends. Per the germline V gene, CDR1 is MNHEY and CDR2 is SVGAGI. This CDR3 is built from 13 residues. CDR3 nucleotides: TGTGCCAGCAGTTGGGGCAGTAACTATGGCTACACCTTC. This gives the protein CASSWGSNYGYTF.

The chain couples TRBV20-1 to TRBJ2-1; unclear D gene. Germline CDR1 reads DFQATT; CDR2 reads SNEGSKA (reference sequence). The CDR3 length is 10 residues. V was pared by 1 base and J by 6 bases, with 1 base between. CDR3 in amino acids: CSARANEQFF. The CDR3 DNA is TGCAGTGCTAGAGCCAATGAGCAGTTCTTC.

The J gene is TRBJ2-5, the V gene TRBV7-8, with 8 bases lining up with TRBD2. V lost 5 bases, J lost 5 bases, and 10 bases stayed unmatched. CDR3 length: 15 residues. CDR1 SGHVS and CDR2 FQNEAQ come from the germline V gene. The CDR3 DNA reads TGTGCCAGCAGCCCGAGACGGGGGGGCCGGGAGACCCAGTACTTC. Protein: CASSPRRGGRETQYF.

The chain is built from TRBV5-6 and TRBJ1-5; tentatively, D is TRBD1 (5 bases). Trimming pared 1 base from V and 2 bases from J, leaving 10 bases between. The CDR3 covers 15 residues. Germline V gene sequence: CDR1 SGHDT, CDR2 YYEEEE. CDR3 region: CASSLLARGNQPQHF. CDR3 in DNA: TGTGCCAGCAGCTTGCTGGCCAGGGGCAATCAGCCCCAGCATTTT.

This clone was recorded a few times. V is TRBV4-1 and J is TRBJ2-3; D might be TRBD2 (6 bases). V gave up 1 base and J gave up 2 bases, with 22 bases separating them. The length of the CDR3 is 19 residues. Looked up from germline, CDR1 is MGHRA and CDR2 is YSYEKL. CDR3: CASSQAPRWGVRVTDTQYF. The CDR3 coding sequence is TGCGCCAGCAGCCAAGCCCCCAGGTGGGGGGTGCGGGTCACAGATACGCAGTATTTT.

This chain links TRBV7-2 with TRBJ2-5; 13 bases are shared with TRBD2. This CDR3 is built from 17 residues. Germline-derived CDR1 and CDR2 are SGHTA and FQGNSA. With 3 bases clipped from V and 4 bases from J, the junction kept 8 bases outside the gene matches. The CDR3 region has the DNA TGTGCCAGCAGCTTCTTCCGGACTAGCGGGGGTTCAGAGACCCAGTACTTC. Encoded protein: CASSFFRTSGGSETQYF.

In its sample, this clone was seen once. The chain joins TRBV5-1 to TRBJ2-7; possibly TRBD1 for D (6 bases). CDR3 size: 14 residues. CDR1 and CDR2 from the germline V gene are SGHRS and YFSETQ. Trimming left V 4 bases short and J 6 bases short, with 17 bases between. DNA of the CDR3: TGCGCCAGCAGCCCCAGGACAGCTTCGGGCGAGCAGTACTTC. Protein product: CASSPRTASGEQYF.

This clone was seen a single time. The J gene is TRBJ2-7, the V gene TRBV7-2; D may be TRBD1 (5 bases). Germline CDR1 SGHTA, CDR2 FQGNSA. With 0 bases removed from V and 3 bases from J, the gap between germline ends came to 9 bases. The CDR3 loop spans 14 amino acids. CDR3 DNA: TGTGCCAGCAGCTTAGCGGGGCGAAGCTACGAGCAGTACTTC. This encodes CASSLAGRSYEQYF. Full variable domain (remainder filled in from reference TRBV7-2 and TRBJ2-7): GAGVSQSPSNKVTEKGKDVELRCDPISGHTALYWYRQSLGQGLEFLIYFQGNSAPDKSGLPSDRFSAERTGGSVSTLTIQRTQQEDSAVYLCASSLAGRSYEQYFGPGTRLTVT.